This T cell receptor beta chain was identified during a study of cytomegalovirus exposure and HLA in healthy donors. Use of 60 Vbeta and 13 Jbeta primers characterized the PCR. Profiled with immunoSEQ multiplex PCR; TCRdb holds only in-frame clones, not every one. The sample carries roughly 62,000 clones, roughly 77% recorded once. V lost 4 bases, J lost 4 bases, and 3 bases stayed unmatched. The CDR3 sequence is 15 residues long. CDR1 is MGHRA, CDR2 YSYEKL, per germline. The chain links TRBV4-1 to TRBJ2-5; 13 bases map to TRBD2. The sample comprised PBMCs. This TCR came from a woman aged 25 to 45 in good health and CMV-seronegative. CDR3 in amino acids: CASSLGLAGAETQYF. Here the CDR3 DNA reads TGCGCCAGCAGCCTCGGACTAGCGGGAGCAGAGACCCAGTACTTC.